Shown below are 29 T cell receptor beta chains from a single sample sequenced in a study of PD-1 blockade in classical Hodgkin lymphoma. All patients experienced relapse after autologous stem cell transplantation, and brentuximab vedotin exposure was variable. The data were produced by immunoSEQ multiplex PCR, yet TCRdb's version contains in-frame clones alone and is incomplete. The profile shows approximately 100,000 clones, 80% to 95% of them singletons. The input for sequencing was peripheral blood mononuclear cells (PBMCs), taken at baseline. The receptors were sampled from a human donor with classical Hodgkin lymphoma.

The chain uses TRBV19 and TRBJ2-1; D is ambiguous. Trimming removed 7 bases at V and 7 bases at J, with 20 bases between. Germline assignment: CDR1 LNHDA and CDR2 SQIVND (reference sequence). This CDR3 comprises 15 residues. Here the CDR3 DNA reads TGTGCCAGTACCCCCCTCCTAGGGCCGGGTAATGAGCAGTTCTTC. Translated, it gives CASTPLLGPGNEQFF. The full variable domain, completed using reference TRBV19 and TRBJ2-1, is DGGITQSPKYLFRKEGQNVTLSCEQNLNHDAMYWYRQDPGQGLRLIYYSQIVNDFQKGDIAEGYSVSREKKESFPLTVTSAQKNPTAFYLCASTPLLGPGNEQFFGPGTRLTVL.

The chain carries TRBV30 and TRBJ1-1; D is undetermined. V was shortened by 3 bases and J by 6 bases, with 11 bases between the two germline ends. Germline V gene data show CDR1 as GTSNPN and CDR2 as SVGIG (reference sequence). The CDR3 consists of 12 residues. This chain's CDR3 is CAWRSNGAEAFF. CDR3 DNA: TGTGCCTGGAGGTCTAACGGGGCTGAAGCTTTCTTT. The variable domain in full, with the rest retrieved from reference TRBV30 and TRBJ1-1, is SQTIHQWPATLVQPVGSPLSLECTVEGTSNPNLYWYRQAAGRGLQLLFYSVGIGQISSEVPQNLSASRPQDRQFILSSKKLLLSDSGFYLCAWRSNGAEAFFGQGTRLTVV.

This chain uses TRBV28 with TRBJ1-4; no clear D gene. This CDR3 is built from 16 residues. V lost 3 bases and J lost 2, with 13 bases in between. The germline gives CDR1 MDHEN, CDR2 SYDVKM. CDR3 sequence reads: CASSFLLSDTNEKLFF. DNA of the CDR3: TGTGCCAGCAGTTTCCTACTCAGCGATACTAATGAAAAACTGTTTTTT.

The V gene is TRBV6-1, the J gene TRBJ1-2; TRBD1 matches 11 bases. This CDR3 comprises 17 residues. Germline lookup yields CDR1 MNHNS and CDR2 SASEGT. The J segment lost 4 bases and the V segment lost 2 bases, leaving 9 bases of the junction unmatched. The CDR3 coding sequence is TGTGCCAGCAGTGAATATGGGGACAGGGGGGACGTCTATGGCTACACCTTC. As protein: CASSEYGDRGDVYGYTF.

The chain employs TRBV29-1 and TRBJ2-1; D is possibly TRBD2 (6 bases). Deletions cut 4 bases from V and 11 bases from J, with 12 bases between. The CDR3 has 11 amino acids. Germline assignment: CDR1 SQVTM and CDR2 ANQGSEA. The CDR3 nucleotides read TGCAGCGTTGCCGGGGGTCTCCAGCAGTTCTTC. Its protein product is CSVAGGLQQFF.

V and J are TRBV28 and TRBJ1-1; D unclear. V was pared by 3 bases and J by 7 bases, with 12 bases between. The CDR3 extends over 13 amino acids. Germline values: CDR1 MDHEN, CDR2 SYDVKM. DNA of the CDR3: TGTGCCAGCAGTTTCCAAAGGGTCCTTGAAGCTTTCTTT. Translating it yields CASSFQRVLEAFF.

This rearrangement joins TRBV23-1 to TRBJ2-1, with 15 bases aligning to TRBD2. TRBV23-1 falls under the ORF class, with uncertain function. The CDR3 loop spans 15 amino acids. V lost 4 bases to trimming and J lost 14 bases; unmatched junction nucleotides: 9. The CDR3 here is CASSPGLAGGRGEFF. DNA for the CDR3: TGCGCCAGCAGTCCGGGACTAGCGGGAGGTCGTGGGGAGTTCTTC.

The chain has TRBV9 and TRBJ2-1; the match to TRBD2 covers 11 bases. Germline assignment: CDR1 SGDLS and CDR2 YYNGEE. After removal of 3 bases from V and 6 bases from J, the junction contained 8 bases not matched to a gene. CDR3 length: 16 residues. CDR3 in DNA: TGTGCCAGCAGCGGGACTAGCGGGTATAATTTCAATGAGCAGTTCTTC. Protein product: CASSGTSGYNFNEQFF.

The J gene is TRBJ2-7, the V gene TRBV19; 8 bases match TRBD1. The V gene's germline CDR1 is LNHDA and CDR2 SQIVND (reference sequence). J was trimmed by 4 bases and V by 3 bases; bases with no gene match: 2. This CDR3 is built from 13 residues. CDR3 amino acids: CASSMDRDYEQYF. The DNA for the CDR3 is TGTGCCAGTAGTATGGACAGGGATTACGAGCAGTACTTC.

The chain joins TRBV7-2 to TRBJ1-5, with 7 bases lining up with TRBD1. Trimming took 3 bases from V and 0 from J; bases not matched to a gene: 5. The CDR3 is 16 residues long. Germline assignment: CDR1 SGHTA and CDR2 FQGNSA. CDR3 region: CASSFRTGHSNQPQHF. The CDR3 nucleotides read TGTGCCAGCAGCTTTAGGACAGGCCATAGCAATCAGCCCCAGCATTTT.

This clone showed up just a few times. CDR3 residues: CASSESVNTEAFF. DNA of the CDR3: TGTGCCAGCAGTGAATCGGTGAACACTGAAGCTTTCTTT. The chain combines TRBV25-1 with TRBJ1-1; D gene ambiguous. CDR1 MGHDK and CDR2 SYGVNS come from the germline V gene. The CDR3 is 13 residues long. The ends were cut back, 1 base at V and 0 bases at J, with 3 bases in the middle.

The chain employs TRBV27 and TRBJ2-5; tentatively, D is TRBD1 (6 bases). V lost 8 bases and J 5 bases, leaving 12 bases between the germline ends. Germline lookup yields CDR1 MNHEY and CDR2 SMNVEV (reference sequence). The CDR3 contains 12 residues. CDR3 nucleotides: TGTGCCAGCGGTCTTAGGGGGGAGACCCAGTACTTC. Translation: CASGLRGETQYF.

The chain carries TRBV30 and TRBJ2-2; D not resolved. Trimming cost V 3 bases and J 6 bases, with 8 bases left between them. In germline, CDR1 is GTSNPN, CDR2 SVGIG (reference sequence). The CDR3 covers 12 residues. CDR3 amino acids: CAWSLIPGELFF. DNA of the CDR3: TGTGCCTGGAGCCTCATCCCCGGGGAGCTGTTTTTT.

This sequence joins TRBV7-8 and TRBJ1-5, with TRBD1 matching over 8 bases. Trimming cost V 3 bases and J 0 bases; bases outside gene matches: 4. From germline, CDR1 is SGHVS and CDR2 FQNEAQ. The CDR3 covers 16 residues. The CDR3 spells CASSFTGGFSNQPQHF. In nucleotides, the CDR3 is TGTGCCAGCAGCTTTACAGGGGGTTTTAGCAATCAGCCCCAGCATTTT.

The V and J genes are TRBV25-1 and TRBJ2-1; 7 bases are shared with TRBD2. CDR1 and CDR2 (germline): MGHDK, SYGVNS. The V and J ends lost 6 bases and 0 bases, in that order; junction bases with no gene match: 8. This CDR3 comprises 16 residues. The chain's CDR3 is CASSYISGTSYNEQFF. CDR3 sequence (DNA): TGTGCCAGCAGCTACATCAGCGGGACCTCCTACAATGAGCAGTTCTTC.

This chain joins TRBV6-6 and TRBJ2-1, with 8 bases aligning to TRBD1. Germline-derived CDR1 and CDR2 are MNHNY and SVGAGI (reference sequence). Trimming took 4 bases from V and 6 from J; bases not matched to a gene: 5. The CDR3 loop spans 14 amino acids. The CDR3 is CASSSDRAGNEQFF. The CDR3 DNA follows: TGTGCCAGCAGTTCGGACAGGGCCGGCAATGAGCAGTTCTTC.

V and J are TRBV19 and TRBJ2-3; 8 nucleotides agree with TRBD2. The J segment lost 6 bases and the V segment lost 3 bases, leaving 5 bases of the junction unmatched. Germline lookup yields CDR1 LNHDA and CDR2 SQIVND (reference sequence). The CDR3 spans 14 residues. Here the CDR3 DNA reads TGTGCCAGTAGTATGACCGGGAGGGGCGATACGCAGTATTTT. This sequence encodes CASSMTGRGDTQYF.

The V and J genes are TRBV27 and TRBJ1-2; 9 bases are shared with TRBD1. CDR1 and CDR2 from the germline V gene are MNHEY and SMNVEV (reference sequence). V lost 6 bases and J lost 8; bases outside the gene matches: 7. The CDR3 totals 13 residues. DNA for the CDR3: TGTGCCAGCAGCCGGGACAGGGTTGAGGGCTACACCTTC. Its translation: CASSRDRVEGYTF.

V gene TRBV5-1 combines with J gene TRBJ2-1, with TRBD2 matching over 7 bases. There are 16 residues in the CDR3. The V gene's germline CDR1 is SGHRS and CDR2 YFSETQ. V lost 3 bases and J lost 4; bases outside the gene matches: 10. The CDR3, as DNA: TGCGCCAGCAGCTCTGACCCGGGACTACGATACAATGAGCAGTTCTTC. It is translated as CASSSDPGLRYNEQFF.

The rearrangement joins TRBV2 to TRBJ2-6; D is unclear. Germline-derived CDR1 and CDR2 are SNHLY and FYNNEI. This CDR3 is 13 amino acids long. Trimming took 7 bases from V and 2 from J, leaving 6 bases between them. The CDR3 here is CASTFTGANVLTF. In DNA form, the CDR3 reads TGTGCCAGCACATTTACTGGGGCCAACGTCCTGACTTTC.

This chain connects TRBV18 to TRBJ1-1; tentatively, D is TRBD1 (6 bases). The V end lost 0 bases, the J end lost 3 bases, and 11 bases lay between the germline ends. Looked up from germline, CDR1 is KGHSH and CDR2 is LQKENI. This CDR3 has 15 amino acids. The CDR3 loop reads CASSPPTGGDTEAFF. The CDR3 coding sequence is TGTGCCAGCTCACCACCGACAGGTGGGGACACTGAAGCTTTCTTT.

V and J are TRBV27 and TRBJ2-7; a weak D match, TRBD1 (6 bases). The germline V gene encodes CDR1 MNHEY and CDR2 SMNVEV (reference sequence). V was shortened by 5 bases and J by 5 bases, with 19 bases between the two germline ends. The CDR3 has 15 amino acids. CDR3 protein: CASSLRGTAPNEQYF. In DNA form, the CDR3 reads TGTGCCAGCAGTCTCAGGGGTACGGCGCCTAACGAGCAGTACTTC.

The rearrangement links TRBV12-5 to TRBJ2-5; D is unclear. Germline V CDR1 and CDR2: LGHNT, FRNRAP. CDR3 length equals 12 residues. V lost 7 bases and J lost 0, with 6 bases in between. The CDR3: CASAPNQETQYF. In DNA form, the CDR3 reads TGTGCTAGTGCACCGAACCAAGAGACCCAGTACTTC.

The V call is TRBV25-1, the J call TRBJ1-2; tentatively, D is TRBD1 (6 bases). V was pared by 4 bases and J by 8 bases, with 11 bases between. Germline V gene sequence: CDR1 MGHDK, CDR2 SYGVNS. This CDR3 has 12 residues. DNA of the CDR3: TGTGCCAGCAGTGGCAGGACAGAAGGCTACACCTTC. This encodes CASSGRTEGYTF.

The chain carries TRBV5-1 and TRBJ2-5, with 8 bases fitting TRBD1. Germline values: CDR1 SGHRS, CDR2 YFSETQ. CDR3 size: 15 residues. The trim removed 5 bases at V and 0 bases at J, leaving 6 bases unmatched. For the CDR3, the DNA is TGCGCCAGCAGAACAGGGACAGGCTACCAAGAGACCCAGTACTTC. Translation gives CASRTGTGYQETQYF.

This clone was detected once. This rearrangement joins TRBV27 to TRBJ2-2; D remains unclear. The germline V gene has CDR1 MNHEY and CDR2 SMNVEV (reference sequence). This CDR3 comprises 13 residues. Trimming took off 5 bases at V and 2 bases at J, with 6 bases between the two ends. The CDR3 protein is CASSGSNTGELFF. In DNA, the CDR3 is TGTGCCAGCAGTGGATCCAACACCGGGGAGCTGTTTTTT.

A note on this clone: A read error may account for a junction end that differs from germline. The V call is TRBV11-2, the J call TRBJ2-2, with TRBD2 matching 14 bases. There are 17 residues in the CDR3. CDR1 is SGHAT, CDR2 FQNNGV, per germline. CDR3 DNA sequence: TGTGCCAGCAGTTTAGGACTAGCGGGAGGACCGACCGGGGAGCTGTTTTTT. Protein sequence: CASSLGLAGGPTGELFF.

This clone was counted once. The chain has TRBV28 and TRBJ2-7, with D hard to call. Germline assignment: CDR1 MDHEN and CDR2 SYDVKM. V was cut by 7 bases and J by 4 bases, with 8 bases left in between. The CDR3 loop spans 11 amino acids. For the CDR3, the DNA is TGTGCCAGCACAACGACTTACGAGCAGTACTTC. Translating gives CASTTTYEQYF.

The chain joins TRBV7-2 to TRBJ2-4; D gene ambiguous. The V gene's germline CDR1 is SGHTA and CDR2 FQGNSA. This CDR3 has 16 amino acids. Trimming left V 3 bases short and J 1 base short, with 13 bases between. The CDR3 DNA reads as TGTGCCAGCAGCTTCCTTACCAATCAGGCCAAAAACATTCAGTACTTC. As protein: CASSFLTNQAKNIQYF.